The clone carrying this T cell receptor beta chain showed up just a few times. Antigen unknown. The data derive from a study of naive and memory T cell subsets. Broader study findings: This RNA-based method may be sensitive to activation-related transcript changes.

Amplification of ligated cDNA took four PCR rounds with SP2 and nested alpha and beta constant primers. Reverse transcription of blood and skin TCR RNA was primed at alpha and beta constant regions. TCRdb analysed the 5' RACE reads with MiXCR anew, one entry per CDR3 protein. The sample includes about 62,000 distinct CDR3 sequences, 8% seen only once; the top ten take about 19%. The library had UMIs added by 3' ligation of an oligonucleotide to TCR cDNA. RNA was extracted from less than 3 ml of whole blood of healthy adults. This CDR3 region has 15 residues. J gave up 2 bases and V 6 bases, and 6 bases lay outside the gene matches.

The rearrangement links TRBV12-3 or TRBV12-4 to TRBJ1-5, with 8 positions matching TRBD1. This clonotype originated in a female donor in good health. CDR3 amino acids: CASSDQGAGNQPQHF. The CDR3 bases are TGTGCCAGCAGCGATCAGGGGGCTGGCAATCAGCCCCAGCATTTT.